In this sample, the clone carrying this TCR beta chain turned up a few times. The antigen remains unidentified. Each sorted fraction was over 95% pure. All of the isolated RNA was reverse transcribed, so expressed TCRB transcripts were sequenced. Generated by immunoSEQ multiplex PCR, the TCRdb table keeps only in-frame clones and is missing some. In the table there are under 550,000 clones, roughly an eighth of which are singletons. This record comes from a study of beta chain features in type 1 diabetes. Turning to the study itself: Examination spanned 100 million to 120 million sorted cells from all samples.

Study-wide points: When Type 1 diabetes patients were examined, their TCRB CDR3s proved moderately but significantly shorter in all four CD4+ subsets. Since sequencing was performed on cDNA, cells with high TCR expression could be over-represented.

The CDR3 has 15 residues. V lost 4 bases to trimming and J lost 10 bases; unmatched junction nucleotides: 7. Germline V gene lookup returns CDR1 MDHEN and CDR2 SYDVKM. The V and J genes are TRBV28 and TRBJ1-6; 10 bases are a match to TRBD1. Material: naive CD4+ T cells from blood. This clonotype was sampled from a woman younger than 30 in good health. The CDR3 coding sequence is TGTGCCAGCAGTTCTCCGGGACAGGGGAGATCACCCCTCCACTTT. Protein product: CASSSPGQGRSPLHF. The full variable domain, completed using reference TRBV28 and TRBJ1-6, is DVKVTQSSRYLVKRTGEKVFLECVQDMDHENMFWYRQDPGLGLRLIYFSYDVKMKEKGDIPEGYSVSREKKERFSLILESASTNQTSMYLCASSSPGQGRSPLHFGNGTRLTVT.